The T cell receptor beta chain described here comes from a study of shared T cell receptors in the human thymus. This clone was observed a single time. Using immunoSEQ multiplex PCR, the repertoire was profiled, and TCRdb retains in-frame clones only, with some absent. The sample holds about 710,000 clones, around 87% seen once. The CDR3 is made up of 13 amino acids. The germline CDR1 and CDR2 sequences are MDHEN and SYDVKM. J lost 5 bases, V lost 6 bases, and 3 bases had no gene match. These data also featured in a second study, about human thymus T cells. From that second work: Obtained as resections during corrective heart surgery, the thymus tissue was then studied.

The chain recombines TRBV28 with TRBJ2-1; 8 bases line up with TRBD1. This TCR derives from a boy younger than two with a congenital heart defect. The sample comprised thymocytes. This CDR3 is CASSQDRDNEQFF. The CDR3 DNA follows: TGTGCCAGCAGCCAGGACAGGGACAATGAGCAGTTCTTC.